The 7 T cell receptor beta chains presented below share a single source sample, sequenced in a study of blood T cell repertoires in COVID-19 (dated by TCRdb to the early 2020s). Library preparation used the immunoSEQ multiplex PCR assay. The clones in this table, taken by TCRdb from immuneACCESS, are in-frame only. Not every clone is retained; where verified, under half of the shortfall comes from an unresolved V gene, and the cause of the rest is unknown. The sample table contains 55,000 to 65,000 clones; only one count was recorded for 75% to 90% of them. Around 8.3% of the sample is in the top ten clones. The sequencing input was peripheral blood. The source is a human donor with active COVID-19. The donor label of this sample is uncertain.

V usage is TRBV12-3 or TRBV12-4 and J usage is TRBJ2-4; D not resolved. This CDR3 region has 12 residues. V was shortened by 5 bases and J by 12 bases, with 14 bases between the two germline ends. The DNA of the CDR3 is TGTGCCAGCAGTCCTGAGGCCCCGAGTCAGTACTTC. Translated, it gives CASSPEAPSQYF.

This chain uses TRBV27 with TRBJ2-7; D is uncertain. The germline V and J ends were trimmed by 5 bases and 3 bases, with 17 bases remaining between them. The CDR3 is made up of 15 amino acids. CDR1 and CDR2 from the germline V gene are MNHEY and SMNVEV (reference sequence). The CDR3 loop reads CASSPLRRRDYEQYF. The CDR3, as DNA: TGTGCCAGCAGTCCTCTACGACGGAGAGACTACGAGCAGTACTTC.

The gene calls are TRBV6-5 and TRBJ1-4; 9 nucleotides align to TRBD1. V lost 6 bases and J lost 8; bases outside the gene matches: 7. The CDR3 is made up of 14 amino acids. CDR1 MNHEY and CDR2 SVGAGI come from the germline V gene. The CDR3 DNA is TGTGCCAGCAGAGTGGACAGGGGTGGCGAAAAACTGTTTTTT. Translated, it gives CASRVDRGGEKLFF.

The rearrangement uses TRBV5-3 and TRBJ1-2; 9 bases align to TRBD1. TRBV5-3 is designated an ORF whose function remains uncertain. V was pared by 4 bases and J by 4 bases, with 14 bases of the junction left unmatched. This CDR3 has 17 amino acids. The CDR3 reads CARSGDHRDRVIYGYTF. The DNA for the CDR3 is TGTGCCAGAAGCGGGGACCACCGGGACAGGGTGATCTATGGCTACACCTTC.

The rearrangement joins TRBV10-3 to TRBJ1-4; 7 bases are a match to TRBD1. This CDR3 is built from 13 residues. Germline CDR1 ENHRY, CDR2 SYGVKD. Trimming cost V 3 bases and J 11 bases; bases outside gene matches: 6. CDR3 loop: CAISDRGGGKLFF. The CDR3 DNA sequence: TGTGCCATCAGTGATAGAGGGGGCGGGAAACTGTTTTTT.

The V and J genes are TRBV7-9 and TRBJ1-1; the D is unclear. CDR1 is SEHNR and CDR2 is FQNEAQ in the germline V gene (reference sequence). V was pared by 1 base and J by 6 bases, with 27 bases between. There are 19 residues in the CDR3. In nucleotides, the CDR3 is TGTGCCAGCAGCTTAGTGCTTGGTAGCCCCCGACGGAAATCGCCTGAAGCTTTCTTT. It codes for CASSLVLGSPRRKSPEAFF.

CDR3 nucleotides: TGTGCCAGCAGCCTAGCGGGGGCAAATCAGCCCCAGCATTTT. It codes for CASSLAGANQPQHF. The genes are TRBV14 and TRBJ1-5; D is perhaps TRBD1 (6 bases). V shed 4 bases and J shed 4 bases, with 11 bases lying between them. This CDR3 has 14 amino acids. Per germline, CDR1 SGHDN and CDR2 FVKESK.